This T cell receptor beta chain is from a study of cytomegalovirus exposure and HLA in healthy donors (dated 2017 in TCRdb). Context from the whole study: The 500 to 700 repertoires of the first cohort and the roughly 110 validation repertoires were produced on the same platform, according to a later analysis. The study aimed to test whether signatures of past pathogen exposure could be identified by cataloging public T cell receptors. Along with the roughly 670-subject first cohort, a separate validation cohort of over a hundred different subjects was used. The study combined high-throughput TCR immunosequencing, statistical association of individual TCRs with disease status, and machine learning to predict cytomegalovirus infection status.

As concerns this clone: No antigen is known for it. Per-base quality was not reported, and no clone a single base away is much larger than it.

The method behind the library was the immunoSEQ multiplex PCR assay. As for the original processing: A statistical classification framework was built to diagnose cytomegalovirus status from the catalog of TCR beta chain sequences. This is the immuneACCESS table as TCRdb keeps it, with only in-frame sequences that have V and J called. A part of the clones is gone; compared with another copy, unresolved V genes explain less than half, and the rest is unexplained. V, J and clone size are taken as reported in that table, and D and trimming were inferred from the DNA itself. In this sample the table shows 250,000 or so clones, more than 85% of which occur a single time. The ten largest account for 12% of the sample. Separate from the approximately 730-subject first cohort, the validation cohort of roughly 110 subjects was the group to which the donors belonged. The paper as a whole reports these results and caveats: The study listed approximately 150 TCR beta chains as associated with cytomegalovirus. According to the authors, the approach could potentially be generalized to other disease states and immunological phenotypes. The classifier was reported to diagnose cytomegalovirus status with high specificity and sensitivity in both the original and validation cohorts. Subsequent analysis determined that TCRs grouped into clusters in the first cohort also showed a tendency toward co-occurrence across the 120 or so validation repertoires, and roughly 95% of cluster scores exceeded 0. Three of the identified cytomegalovirus-associated TCR beta chains were confirmed in vitro to be specific for cytomegalovirus antigens. All 110 or so repertoires were used to score co-occurrence in the validation cohort in a later analysis, because that analysis had no HLA typing for the cohort. While some public TCRs were present in many individuals, most TCR sequences turned up only very rarely across donors.

Sequences were obtained from PBMCs. The sequence derives from a man between 18 and 35 years old in good health and CMV-seropositive.

The CDR3 loop reads CASSPPSTGELFF. The DNA sequence is TGTGCCAGCTCACCACCGAGCACCGGGGAGCTGTTTTTT. The sequence links TRBV18 to TRBJ2-2, with no D gene named confidently. V and J are truncated by 0 bases and 4 bases respectively, leaving an intervening sequence of 3 bases. According to the germline V gene, CDR1 reads KGHSH and CDR2 reads LQKENI. From the cysteine through the phenylalanine, the CDR3 covers 13 amino acids. Of all the DNA, just the CDR3 is kept, 39 bases in frame from base 1.